Each of the 3 T cell receptor beta chains below was sequenced from the same sample in a study of CD4 T cells in relation to SARS-CoV-2 and coronaviruses. The unexposed donors gave CD4+ T cells in 2011-2018, prior to COVID-19. CD4+ T cells were isolated from the cells after around 9 days of culture. The data were produced by immunoSEQ multiplex PCR, yet TCRdb's version contains in-frame clones alone and is incomplete. The table shows roughly 24,000 clones, with around three quarters occurring only once. These receptors' antigens are unknown. Sequencing was carried out using CD4+ T cells from PBMCs, cultured in vitro. These receptors were taken from a human donor in good health.

The chain links TRBV10-3 to TRBJ2-7; unclear D gene. The CDR3 sequence is 12 residues long. The V end was cut by 9 bases, the J end by 5 bases, with 14 bases between. CDR1 is ENHRY and CDR2 is SYGVKD in the germline V gene. CDR3 sequence reads: CAIQTFSNEQYF. CDR3 coding DNA: TGTGCCATTCAGACATTCTCGAACGAGCAGTACTTC.

The chain joins TRBV5-6 to TRBJ1-2; 9 bases align to TRBD1. The CDR3 consists of 16 residues. Trimming cost V 2 bases and J 2 bases; bases outside gene matches: 7. Germline CDR1 is SGHDT and CDR2 is YYEEEE. The CDR3 loop reads CASSFGQGRNNYGYTF. The CDR3 DNA sequence: TGTGCCAGCAGCTTCGGACAGGGGCGAAACAACTATGGCTACACCTTC.

The chain couples TRBV19 to TRBJ2-3; TRBD2 agrees at 7 bases. The V gene's germline CDR1 is LNHDA and CDR2 SQIVND (reference sequence). V gave up 8 bases and J gave up 4 bases; unmatched junction bases: 9. The CDR3 covers 14 residues. The CDR3 DNA reads as TGTGCCAGTGGGGACTACCACCCGGCAGATACGCAGTATTTT. It specifies CASGDYHPADTQYF.